This TCR beta chain was identified during a study of OX40 agonist ivuxolimab in advanced cancers. Study overall: An agonistic human IgG2 monoclonal antibody against OX40 (CD134) was given.

In germline, CDR1 is MGHRA, CDR2 YSYEKL. Trimming removed 2 bases from V and 3 bases from J, with 14 bases in between. CDR3 length: 16 amino acids. Sequenced by immunoSEQ multiplex PCR; TCRdb stores in-frame clones only, minus some. Of about 80,000 clones detected, 92% appear once; the ten largest clones hold less than 10%. Study-wide results and caveats: CD8+ T cells showed, on average, more clonal expansion than CD4+ cells.

Regarding this clone: The antigen is unknown.

The sequenced sample was CD4+ or CD8+ T cells sorted from blood, obtained in a trial of the OX40 agonist ivuxolimab. The TCR sequence derives from an adult with an advanced solid tumor such as melanoma, head and neck, liver or kidney cancer. The chain employs TRBV4-1 and TRBJ1-5; a weak D match, TRBD1 (6 bases). The CDR3 spells CASSQFGGQLNQPQHF. In DNA form, the CDR3 reads TGCGCCAGCAGCCAATTCGGGGGACAACTCAATCAGCCCCAGCATTTT.